This entry describes one T cell receptor (beta chain). Its specificity is unknown. CDR3 length: 13 residues. Germline V gives CDR1 SQVTM, CDR2 ANQGSEA. V gave up 5 bases and J gave up 3 bases; unmatched junction bases: 3. This sample was taken from a study of cytomegalovirus exposure and HLA in healthy donors. Notes on the study in general: TCR beta V- and J-gene trimming was later associated with a missense DCLRE1C variant.

Primers included in the PCR were 60 Vbeta and 13 Jbeta primers. The protocol was immunoSEQ multiplex PCR, while the TCRdb copy is restricted to in-frame clones and leaves out a portion. The sample holds about 120,000 clones, 80% seen once. This sequence was found in a man aged 50 to 59 in good health and CMV-seronegative. The V call is TRBV29-1, the J call TRBJ2-7; 11 positions match TRBD1. Sequenced input: PBMCs. The CDR3 DNA reads as TGCAGCGTTTTTGGGACAGGGGGCTACGAGCAGTACTTC. As protein: CSVFGTGGYEQYF.